The sequence of this T cell receptor beta chain was determined in a study of blood T cells in healthy people across ages. Regarding this clonotype: Its target is unknown.

Study-level points and caveats: Diversity was higher, and naive CD4+ cells more numerous, in long-lived donors than in aged donors.

This CDR3 region has 13 residues. CDR1 is SQVTM and CDR2 is ANQGSEA in the germline V gene. The use of a sample-barcoded 5' primer and a J-beta primer mix characterized a second PCR of roughly 6 to 11 cycles. Each CDR3 protein gets one entry after TCRdb re-called the 5' RACE reads with MiXCR. The table has 1.5 million to 2 million distinct CDR3 sequences, 28% seen once. Donor samples were obtained from healthy Caucasian individuals from Russia, aged about 6 to 100. This sequence was found in a woman between 25 and 40 years old in good health. The chain uses TRBV29-1 and TRBJ2-4, with D maybe TRBD1 (5 bases). The J call may be mistaken, given a closer DNA end match to TRBJ2-7. Specimen: blood. Here the CDR3 DNA reads TGCAGCGTTGAAGATCAGGGTCAGGGCGAGCAGTACGTC. This codes for CSVEDQGQGEQYV.